This TCR beta chain was sequenced during a study of neurological immune-mediated disorders (dated by TCRdb to 2018 to 2020). Study-wide context: Using UMI-based sequencing, the study compared peripheral blood TCR-beta repertoires from patients with HTLV-I-associated myelopathy (HAM/TSP), patients with multiple sclerosis, and healthy controls. Longitudinal samples, technical triplicates and paired sorted CD4+ and CD8+ T-cell subsets, alongside PBMC samples, were included among the approximately 110 TCR-beta libraries. The cohort was made up of 68 subjects, consisting of some 14 HAM/TSP patients, some 34 multiple sclerosis patients and around 20 healthy controls. General conclusions and limits of the study: Across subjects, expanded clones never shared an identical CDR3 amino acid sequence, which suggests that the TCR-beta repertoires in every group were private. TCR clonal expansion was highest in HAM/TSP patients and lowest in MS patients, with MS patients falling below even healthy controls.

The healthy controls were volunteers from blood banks in Maryland, USA. For sorted-subset TCR libraries, 1 million sorted CD4+ or CD8+ T cells were used. Peripheral blood underwent Ficoll-Hypaque density gradient centrifugation to isolate PBMCs, which were then cryopreserved in liquid nitrogen. The study also sequenced paired sorted CD4+ and CD8+ subsets from healthy controls, HAM/TSP patients and MS patients. This clonotype occurred many times. There is no known antigen for this receptor. Within one base of it there is no much larger clone, and no base qualities were kept. cDNA was synthesized by template-switch 5'RACE using a primer carrying a 10-nucleotide random unique molecular identifier by which each TCR transcript was tagged. Every sequencing run yielded over 170 million TCR-beta sequences covering 15-18 subjects. The RNeasy kit was used for extraction of total RNA. TCR-beta VDJ regions were amplified with primers for the TCR constant region and the 5'RACE anchor, using the KAPA Real-time Library Amplification kit. A first PCR added sample indexes and Illumina adaptors, after which a second PCR increased the library yield. After Ampure bead purification, the roughly 650 bp TCR product was size-selected on a 2% E-gel SizeSelection system. Library quality was checked on a Bioanalyzer, concentration was measured with Qubit, and libraries were quantified with the Kapa Library Quantification kit before pooling. An Illumina HiSeq 2500 sequenced the libraries paired-end 2 x 150 bp. To increase sequence diversity, 25-30% phiX was spiked into each library pool. The original pipeline was this. Quality-filtered reads were processed with the UMI-based MiGEC pipeline, which removed over 75% of raw TCR sequences during error correction. IMGT germline references were used for alignment of VDJ genes, and clonotypes were defined by a unique CDR3 amino acid sequence together with V-J genes. Clonal expansion, Shannon diversity and CDR3 relatedness (CalcPairwiseDistances, ClusterSamples) were evaluated with VDJtools, and phylogenetic trees were built with CLCbio workbench. Clones with at least 8 unique UMIs were defined as expanded, with this threshold being based on coefficient-of-variation modelling across technical triplicates. TCRdb reprocessed the public reads (quality trimming at Q25 with fastp, clone calling with MiXCR) and kept in-frame beta chains. One record per CDR3 amino acid sequence lists the most common genes and DNA. The V and J calls reflect TCRdb's pipeline rather than the authors' work. Counted in this sample were about 39,000 distinct CDR3 sequences; less than 9% of them appeared once. The leading ten clones occupy 5.5% to 6.5% of the sample.

The CDR3, from cysteine to phenylalanine, totals 13 residues. The CDR3 DNA has 39 bases and is translated from base 1. CDR1 SGHTA and CDR2 FQGTGA are derived from the germline V gene. The V end loses 3 bases and the J end loses 4 bases, and a stretch of 10 bases separates them. The clonotype originates from a man aged 50-60 years in good health. The V gene is TRBV7-3 and the J gene is TRBJ2-7; matching of 5 bases hints at TRBD2 as the D gene. Sample: CD4+ T cells from blood. Read as DNA, the sequence is TGTGCCAGCAGCTTGACTAAGGAGTACGAGCAGTACTTC. Its product reads: CASSLTKEYEQYF.